Each of the 8 T cell receptor beta chains below was sequenced from the same sample in a study of T cell repertoires in cytomegalovirus infection. These receptors have no known antigen. TCRdb re-called the reads with MiXCR, one entry per CDR3 protein. The data contain over 100,000 distinct CDR3 sequences, 10% of them seen just once; the ten biggest clones take up roughly 31%. Sequenced sample: PBMCs, sequenced either directly or after in vitro stimulation (not recorded which). These receptor sequences come from a human donor in good health (CMV status not recorded). Some clones in this sample may be carry-over from other donors' samples.

This clonotype was seen a handful of times. The CDR3 DNA reads TGCAGCGCGATGGCGGATACGCAGTATTTT. Translating it yields CSAMADTQYF. The rearrangement joins TRBV29-1 to TRBJ2-3; D gene ambiguous. CDR1 and CDR2 (germline): SQVTM, ANQGSEA. Trimming removed 7 bases at V and 6 bases at J, with 8 bases between. This CDR3 has 10 amino acids.

This clonotype was detected a few times. The chain joins TRBV20-1 to TRBJ2-3; D possibly corresponds to TRBD2 (5 bases). V lost 1 base to trimming and J lost 2 bases, with 10 bases between them. Germline V gene lookup returns CDR1 DFQATT and CDR2 SNEGSKA (reference sequence). This CDR3 contains 14 residues. The CDR3 coding sequence is TGCAGTGCTAGAGTTAGCGCGCCCACAGATACGCAGTATTTT. Translated: CSARVSAPTDTQYF.

The chain is built from TRBV14 and TRBJ2-1; D gene ambiguous. CDR3 length: 14 amino acids. The germline V gene encodes CDR1 SGHDN and CDR2 FVKESK. The V end was cut by 0 bases, the J end by 7 bases, with 10 bases between. This chain's CDR3 is CASSQDPQWNEQFF. The CDR3 DNA reads TGTGCCAGCAGCCAAGATCCCCAATGGAATGAGCAGTTCTTC.

This clonotype has at least ten counts. The CDR3 is CASSLGQGRLGLQYV. CDR3 coding DNA: TGTGCCAGCAGCTTGGGGCAGGGCCGGCTTGGTCTGCAGTACGTC. The V gene is TRBV7-2, the J gene TRBJ2-7; perhaps TRBD1 as D (5 bases). The V and J ends lost 3 bases and 9 bases respectively, with 21 bases between them. This CDR3 region has 15 residues. Germline values: CDR1 SGHTA, CDR2 FQGNSA.

This clonotype was found many times. The V gene is TRBV28, the J gene TRBJ2-1, with a tentative D call TRBD2 (7 bases). Germline-derived CDR1 and CDR2 are MDHEN and SYDVKM. This CDR3 comprises 15 residues. Trimming removed 4 bases at V and 4 bases at J, with 14 bases between. This chain's CDR3 is CASSSTGGPYNEQFF. The CDR3 nucleotides are TGTGCCAGCAGTTCTACGGGGGGCCCTTACAATGAGCAGTTCTTC.

This clonotype showed up many times. The chain links TRBV7-2 to TRBJ1-1, with D unclear. This CDR3 contains 15 residues. Germline assignment: CDR1 SGHTA and CDR2 FQGNSA. The V and J ends lost 1 base and 0 bases respectively, with 9 bases between them. The CDR3 DNA is TGTGCCAGCAGCTTAGATCGGGCCTTGAACACTGAAGCTTTCTTT. Translated: CASSLDRALNTEAFF. Drawing the rest from reference TRBV7-2 and TRBJ1-1, the complete variable domain is GAGVSQSPSNKVTEKGKDVELRCDPISGHTALYWYRQSLGQGLEFLIYFQGNSAPDKSGLPSDRFSAERTGGSVSTLTIQRTQQEDSAVYLCASSLDRALNTEAFFGQGTRLTVV.

This clonotype was recorded many times. The genes are TRBV4-2 and TRBJ1-2; tentatively, D is TRBD1 (6 bases). CDR1 and CDR2 from the germline V gene are LGHNA and YNFKEQ. The CDR3 has 14 amino acids. Trimming shortened V by 0 bases and J by 2 bases, and 7 bases separated the two germline ends. The CDR3 DNA reads as TGTGCCAGCAGCCAAGAACAGGGAAACTATGGCTACACCTTC. Translated: CASSQEQGNYGYTF.

This clonotype was recorded many times. The chain has TRBV7-9 and TRBJ2-1, with a tentative D call TRBD2 (6 bases). V lost 5 bases and J lost 5, with 10 bases in between. CDR3 length equals 13 residues. From germline, CDR1 is SEHNR and CDR2 FQNEAQ (reference sequence). The CDR3 nucleotides read TGTGCCAGCAGCACTAGCATTAACAATGAGCAGTTCTTC. Its protein is CASSTSINNEQFF.